This T cell receptor (beta chain) originates from a study of T-cell memory formation after mild COVID-19. There are many counts of this clonotype. Its antigen is currently unknown. 5'RACE, which relied on constant-segment primers, yielded TCR alpha and TCR beta cDNA libraries carrying sample barcodes and UMIs. TCRdb re-derived calls from the 5' RACE reads in MiXCR, one entry per CDR3 protein. The sample lists 300,000 to 350,000 distinct CDR3 sequences, approximately 14% occurring once. In germline, CDR1 is WNHNN, CDR2 SYGVQD (reference sequence). The CDR3 contains 14 residues. Trimming pared 1 base from V and 3 bases from J, leaving 9 bases between. Broader study findings: Most CD4+ clones that shrank were in CM and EM, while CD8+ ones turned up in EMRA. SARS-CoV-2 specificity of second-wave clones peaking day 37 was unconfirmed. There were some responding clones in pre-infection memory, which suggested that cross-reactive memory had joined.

The source is a man aged 18 to 35 who had mild COVID-19 (a few samples of this study predate the infection). Cell type and time point are not known. The source material was PBMCs or a T cell subset sorted from them (not recorded which). The chain carries TRBV10-1 and TRBJ2-5, with D maybe TRBD1 (5 bases). CDR3 sequence: CASSELGLEETQYF. Here the CDR3 DNA reads TGCGCCAGCAGTGAGTTGGGGCTGGAAGAGACCCAGTACTTC.